The clone carrying this TCR beta chain is medium-sized. Its antigen is undetermined. The data stem from a study of T cell repertoires in aging, cancer and after chemotherapy. General study results and limits: Untreated cancer patients had significantly lower blood TCR diversity than age-matched healthy donors.

Rearranged V-D-J TRB sequences were amplified with a mixed TRB-A/B primer pool. TCRdb ran MiXCR on the multiplex PCR reads and lists one entry per CDR3 protein. Of 2,800 or so distinct CDR3 sequences in the sample, around 25% are singletons; the top ten hold around 5.5%. Amplification of TCR beta used genomic DNA extracted from peripheral blood. The CDR3 has 15 amino acids. Trimming took 1 base from V and 2 from J, leaving 12 bases between them. CDR1 and CDR2 (germline): SGHAT, FQDESV (reference sequence). The sequence was obtained from a human donor with a solid tumor. Sequencing was carried out using blood. The V call is TRBV11-1, the J call TRBJ2-7; TRBD1 or TRBD2 may be the D gene (6 bases each). CDR3 DNA sequence: TGTGCCAGCAGCTTAGAACAGGGAGGCACCTACGAGCAGTACTTC. Amino acid sequence: CASSLEQGGTYEQYF.